These T cell receptor beta chains were read from a single sample in a study of Graves' ophthalmopathy and Graves' hyperthyroidism. TCRdb itself ran the multiplex PCR reads through MiXCR, one entry per CDR3 protein. The table includes 350,000 to 400,000 distinct CDR3 sequences, 15% to 17% detected once. Sample: peripheral blood. These receptors originate from a woman in her late teens or twenties with stable Graves' hyperthyroidism. Both conserved end residues are part of each CDR3. Fields, in order: J gene, clone size, D gene, V gene, CDR3 DNA, CDR3 protein. A D gene is named only where the DNA matches it firmly. A clone size is listed for some rows: how often the clone was seen (once, few, many), or a class if it is expanded.

j_call: TRBJ1-6
clone_size: few
d_call: .
v_call: TRBV12-5
cdr3_nt: TGTGCTAGTGGTTTCCAGGCCGGTCATTCACCCCTCCACTTT
cdr3_aa: CASGFQAGHSPLHF

j_call: TRBJ2-7
clone_size: many
d_call: .
v_call: TRBV2
cdr3_nt: TGTGCCAGCAGGGACAAAGAGTACTTC
cdr3_aa: CASRDKEYF

j_call: TRBJ1-1
clone_size: .
d_call: TRBD1
v_call: TRBV3-1
cdr3_nt: TGTGCCAGCAGCCTACGTCCACAGGGGAATAGGATGAACACTGAAGCTTTCTTT
cdr3_aa: CASSLRPQGNRMNTEAFF

j_call: TRBJ1-1
clone_size: many
d_call: .
v_call: TRBV19
cdr3_nt: TGTGCCAGTAGTATTCGGGCCAGAAACACTGAAGCTTTCTTT
cdr3_aa: CASSIRARNTEAFF

j_call: TRBJ1-2
clone_size: many
d_call: TRBD1
v_call: TRBV7-2
cdr3_nt: TGTGCCAGCAGCTGGTCCGGGACAGGGGAATATGGCTACACCTTC
cdr3_aa: CASSWSGTGEYGYTF

j_call: TRBJ1-5
clone_size: many
d_call: TRBD1
v_call: TRBV9
cdr3_nt: TGTGCCAGCAGCGTCGGGACAGGTGGGCAGCCCCAGCATTTT
cdr3_aa: CASSVGTGGQPQHF

j_call: TRBJ1-5
clone_size: many
d_call: .
v_call: TRBV6-2/TRBV6-3
cdr3_nt: TGTGCCAGCAGTTACGGGGCAAATCAGCCCCAGCATTTT
cdr3_aa: CASSYGANQPQHF

j_call: TRBJ1-1
clone_size: many
d_call: TRBD1
v_call: TRBV6-2/TRBV6-3
cdr3_nt: TGTGCCAGCAGTTACGGGGGGACAGGGTGGACTGAAGCTTTCTTT
cdr3_aa: CASSYGGTGWTEAFF

j_call: TRBJ1-2
clone_size: many
d_call: .
v_call: TRBV6-2/TRBV6-3
cdr3_nt: TGTGCCAGCAGCCAAGGGCAGGGGAAAGACACCTTC
cdr3_aa: CASSQGQGKDTF

j_call: TRBJ2-7
clone_size: .
d_call: .
v_call: TRBV7-2
cdr3_nt: TGTGCCAGCAGCTTAGCGAGGACTCGGCCCGAAGGCTCCTACGAGCAGTACTTC
cdr3_aa: CASSLARTRPEGSYEQYF

j_call: TRBJ2-7
clone_size: few
d_call: TRBD2
v_call: TRBV3-1
cdr3_nt: TGTGCCAGCAGCGGGACTAGCGGGGGCGAGCAGTACTTC
cdr3_aa: CASSGTSGGEQYF

j_call: TRBJ1-6
clone_size: .
d_call: TRBD1
v_call: TRBV6-5
cdr3_nt: TGTGCCAGCAGTTCGGGACAGCCACTCTACCTGACCAATTCACCCCTCCACTTT
cdr3_aa: CASSSGQPLYLTNSPLHF

j_call: TRBJ1-2
clone_size: once
d_call: .
v_call: TRBV7-9
cdr3_nt: TGTGCCAGCAGTCTTGGGGCTTCGGGGGGACGTGGCTACACCTTC
cdr3_aa: CASSLGASGGRGYTF

j_call: TRBJ2-5
clone_size: many
d_call: TRBD1
v_call: TRBV4-1
cdr3_nt: TGCGCCAGCAGCCAAGTAGGGGACAGCCAAGAGACCCAGTACTTC
cdr3_aa: CASSQVGDSQETQYF

j_call: TRBJ1-2
clone_size: .
d_call: .
v_call: TRBV14
cdr3_nt: TGTGCCAGCAGCCAAGACTACGGGATCTATGGCTACACCTTC
cdr3_aa: CASSQDYGIYGYTF

j_call: TRBJ1-2
clone_size: few
d_call: .
v_call: TRBV20-1
cdr3_nt: TGCAGTGCTAGCATGCAAGGGGGAAGCTATGGCTACACCTTC
cdr3_aa: CSASMQGGSYGYTF

j_call: TRBJ1-1
clone_size: many
d_call: TRBD1
v_call: TRBV11-1
cdr3_nt: TGTGCCAGCAGCTATGGGACAGGGGACACTGAAGCTTTCTTT
cdr3_aa: CASSYGTGDTEAFF

j_call: TRBJ2-7
clone_size: few
d_call: .
v_call: TRBV2
cdr3_nt: TGTGCCAGCAGTGAGTATTTGAGGCGGGGACGGCCGACCTACGAGCAGCACTTC
cdr3_aa: CASSEYLRRGRPTYEQHF

j_call: TRBJ1-2
clone_size: many
d_call: TRBD1
v_call: TRBV19
cdr3_nt: TGTGCCAGTAGTTCCTCCCGGGCAGGGGGGAATGGCTACACCTTC
cdr3_aa: CASSSSRAGGNGYTF

j_call: TRBJ1-2
clone_size: many
d_call: .
v_call: TRBV5-1
cdr3_nt: TGCGCCAGCAGCTTGGAGTCAGGACGTGATGGCTACACCTTC
cdr3_aa: CASSLESGRDGYTF

j_call: TRBJ1-5
clone_size: .
d_call: .
v_call: TRBV11-2
cdr3_nt: TGTGCCAGCAGCCCCCCCGGAGGGATCGGCAATCAGCCCCAGCATTTT
cdr3_aa: CASSPPGGIGNQPQHF

j_call: TRBJ1-2
clone_size: many
d_call: .
v_call: TRBV29-1
cdr3_nt: TGCAGCGTTGCCCAGAGAGGCTACACCTTC
cdr3_aa: CSVAQRGYTF

j_call: TRBJ2-6
clone_size: .
d_call: .
v_call: TRBV12-3/TRBV12-4
cdr3_nt: TGTGCCAGCGCCCTTTCCAGCTCTGGGGCCAACGTCCTGACTTTC
cdr3_aa: CASALSSSGANVLTF

j_call: TRBJ2-5
clone_size: .
d_call: .
v_call: TRBV29-1
cdr3_nt: TGCAGCGCAAGAGGTGTAGTAGAGACCCAGTACTTC
cdr3_aa: CSARGVVETQYF

j_call: TRBJ1-5
clone_size: .
d_call: .
v_call: TRBV5-6
cdr3_nt: TGTGCCAGCACACAGGGCCTCCAGAGCAATCAGCCCCAGCATTTT
cdr3_aa: CASTQGLQSNQPQHF

j_call: TRBJ2-6
clone_size: .
d_call: .
v_call: TRBV18
cdr3_nt: TGTGCCAGCTCACCTACAGGGCAGCCTGGGGCCAACGTCCTGACTTTC
cdr3_aa: CASSPTGQPGANVLTF

j_call: TRBJ2-2
clone_size: many
d_call: .
v_call: TRBV10-3
cdr3_nt: TGTGCCATCAGTGATACGCCAGGGCCCGGGGAGCTGTTTTTT
cdr3_aa: CAISDTPGPGELFF

j_call: TRBJ2-2
clone_size: once
d_call: .
v_call: TRBV29-1
cdr3_nt: TGCAGCGTTAGAGTAGGGCCGTTGACCGGGGAGCTGTTTTTT
cdr3_aa: CSVRVGPLTGELFF

j_call: TRBJ2-5
clone_size: many
d_call: .
v_call: TRBV6-1
cdr3_nt: TGTGCCAGCAGTGAATCGGGCAGTCTAGAGACCCAGTACTTC
cdr3_aa: CASSESGSLETQYF

j_call: TRBJ1-5
clone_size: .
d_call: TRBD1
v_call: TRBV3-1
cdr3_nt: TGTGCCAGCAGTCAAGCAGGGGGAAGGCAGCCCCAGCATTTT
cdr3_aa: CASSQAGGRQPQHF

j_call: TRBJ2-5
clone_size: once
d_call: .
v_call: TRBV30
cdr3_nt: TGTGCCTGGAGTGTTGGTCTCCAAGAGACCCAGTACTTC
cdr3_aa: CAWSVGLQETQYF

j_call: TRBJ1-1
clone_size: .
d_call: .
v_call: TRBV6-1
cdr3_nt: TGTGCCAGCAGCCTCGGGACGGGACGAGGGGGCACTGAAGCTTTCTTT
cdr3_aa: CASSLGTGRGGTEAFF

j_call: TRBJ1-1
clone_size: .
d_call: .
v_call: TRBV7-8
cdr3_nt: TGTGCCAGCAGCCGAGACCTCGGGGCACAGAACACTGAAGCTTTCTTT
cdr3_aa: CASSRDLGAQNTEAFF

j_call: TRBJ2-5
clone_size: many
d_call: .
v_call: TRBV24-1
cdr3_nt: TGTGCCACCAGTGATTTCCTCCAGGGGACTGGCGAGACCCAGTACTTC
cdr3_aa: CATSDFLQGTGETQYF

j_call: TRBJ1-1
clone_size: few
d_call: TRBD1
v_call: TRBV20-1
cdr3_nt: TGCAGTGCTAGATGGGTGGACAGGGGGGATCGTGACGCTTTCTTT
cdr3_aa: CSARWVDRGDRDAFF

j_call: TRBJ1-5
clone_size: .
d_call: TRBD1
v_call: TRBV19
cdr3_nt: TGTGCCAGTAGTATAGTCCGGGGGACAGGGGATCAGCCCCAGCATTTT
cdr3_aa: CASSIVRGTGDQPQHF